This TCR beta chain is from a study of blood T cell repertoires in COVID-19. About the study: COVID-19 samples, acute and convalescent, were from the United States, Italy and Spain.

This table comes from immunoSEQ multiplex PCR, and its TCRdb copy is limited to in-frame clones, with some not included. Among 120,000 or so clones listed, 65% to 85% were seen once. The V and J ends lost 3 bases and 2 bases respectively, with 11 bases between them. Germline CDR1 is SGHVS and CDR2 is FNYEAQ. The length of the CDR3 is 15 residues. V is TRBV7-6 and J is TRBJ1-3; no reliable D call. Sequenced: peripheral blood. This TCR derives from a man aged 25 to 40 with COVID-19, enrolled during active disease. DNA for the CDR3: TGTGCCAGCAGCTTGACGGGGTATCCTGGAAACACCATATATTTT. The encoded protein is CASSLTGYPGNTIYF.